This passage covers 2 T cell receptor beta chains from one sample sequenced in a study of shared T cell receptors in the human thymus. Method: immunoSEQ multiplex PCR; TCRdb's copy keeps in-frame clones and lacks some. The sample contains under 700,000 clones, approximately 78% of which appear only once. This sample also appeared in a second study, on human thymus T cells.

Sequencing input: thymocytes. The source is a boy in the first two years of life with a congenital heart defect.

This chain joins TRBV6-1 and TRBJ2-7, with D possibly TRBD2 on 5 matching bases. V lost 8 bases, J lost 5 bases, and 16 bases lay in between. There are 13 residues in the CDR3. CDR1 is MNHNS, CDR2 SASEGT, per germline. CDR3 DNA: TGTGCCAGCGTGAAGGGAGATGGGGACGAGCAGTACTTC. Translated: CASVKGDGDEQYF.

CDR3 DNA: TGTGCCAGCAGTGAAGGTGGGACTAGCGGGAGACCTGAGCAGTTCTTC. Translating it yields CASSEGGTSGRPEQFF. The chain uses TRBV2 and TRBJ2-1; 14 bases are shared with TRBD2. This CDR3 is 16 amino acids long. V lost 1 base and J lost 9; bases outside the gene matches: 5. Germline lookup yields CDR1 SNHLY and CDR2 FYNNEI.